Listed here are 17 T cell receptor beta chains from one sample, sequenced in a study of shared T cell receptors in the human thymus. Profiling relied on immunoSEQ multiplex PCR, and the TCRdb table lists in-frame clones only, not all of them. In the table there are about 380,000 clones, over 90% of which are singletons. The source material was thymocytes. Every receptor here comes from a human donor.

The gene calls are TRBV7-8 and TRBJ1-2, with a possible D match to TRBD1 (5 bases). The germline V and J ends were trimmed by 4 bases and 4 bases, with 28 bases remaining between them. Germline lookup yields CDR1 SGHVS and CDR2 FQNEAQ. The CDR3 loop spans 19 amino acids. The CDR3 region is CASSSNPRAGISCFYGYTF. As DNA, the CDR3 is TGTGCCAGCAGCTCAAACCCCCGGGCAGGGATATCTTGCTTCTATGGCTACACCTTC.

The chain carries TRBV15 and TRBJ2-1, with 7 bases aligning to TRBD2. Germline loops: CDR1 LNHNV, CDR2 YYDKDF (reference sequence). J gave up 6 bases and V 3 bases, and 14 bases lay outside the gene matches. The CDR3 contains 17 residues. The CDR3 region is CATSRGILAAGSNEQFF. The DNA of the CDR3 is TGTGCCACCAGCAGGGGGATCCTAGCGGCAGGGTCCAATGAGCAGTTCTTC.

The chain has TRBV7-5 and TRBJ1-5. TRBV7-5 is a pseudogene locus. The CDR3 runs to 13 residues. Written as DNA, the CDR3 is TGTGTCAGAAGCTTCCTAAGCAATCAGCCCCAGCATTTT. Protein: CVRSFLSNQPQHF.

This chain connects TRBV6-5 to TRBJ2-1; 8 bases match TRBD1. Unmatched junction bases numbered 3, after V lost 8 bases and J lost 0 bases. The CDR3 consists of 14 residues. Looked up from germline, CDR1 is MNHEY and CDR2 is SVGAGI. CDR3 sequence: CASGQGDSYNEQFF. DNA for the CDR3: TGTGCCAGCGGACAGGGAGACTCCTACAATGAGCAGTTCTTC.

The V call is TRBV9, the J call TRBJ2-1; 16 bases are shared with TRBD2. CDR3 size: 15 residues. CDR1 SGDLS and CDR2 YYNGEE come from the germline V gene. V trimming: 2 bases; J trimming: 8 bases; junction bases outside the gene matches: 1. CDR3 in amino acids: CASSVGTSGRDEQFF. CDR3 coding DNA: TGTGCCAGCAGCGTTGGGACTAGCGGGAGGGATGAGCAGTTCTTC.

The chain couples TRBV28 to TRBJ2-7; D is possibly TRBD1 or TRBD2 (6 bases each). The V end lost 4 bases, the J end lost 2 bases, and 15 bases lay between the germline ends. There are 15 residues in the CDR3. Germline V gives CDR1 MDHEN, CDR2 SYDVKM. The CDR3 bases are TGTGCCAGCAGTTCCTCAACAGGGAGGACCTACGAGCAGTACTTC. Residues: CASSSSTGRTYEQYF.

This sequence joins TRBV23-1 and TRBJ1-1; 9 bases are shared with TRBD1. TRBV23-1 is assigned to the ORF class and has an uncertain function. V trimming: 4 bases; J trimming: 4 bases; junction bases outside the gene matches: 7. CDR3 length: 15 amino acids. CDR3 region: CASSPQGADSTEAFF. The CDR3 nucleotides are TGCGCCAGCAGTCCACAGGGGGCCGATAGCACTGAAGCTTTCTTT.

The chain combines TRBV27 with TRBJ2-2; 8 bases are a match to TRBD1. Germline lookup yields CDR1 MNHEY and CDR2 SMNVEV (reference sequence). The CDR3 has 15 amino acids. The junction had 5 bases not matched to a gene; V was cut back by 5 bases and J by 3 bases. The CDR3 loop is CASSPRTGYTGELFF. In nucleotides, the CDR3 is TGTGCCAGCAGTCCCCGGACAGGGTACACCGGGGAGCTGTTTTTT.

The V and J genes are TRBV14 and TRBJ1-4; TRBD1 matches at 12 bases. CDR3 length: 17 amino acids. After removal of 6 bases from V and 7 bases from J, the junction contained 12 bases not matched to a gene. CDR1 is SGHDN, CDR2 FVKESK, per germline. The CDR3 coding sequence is TGTGCCAGCAGGCAGGGACAGGGGGCGACCCGAAGTGAAAAACTGTTTTTT. Its translation is CASRQGQGATRSEKLFF.

The chain links TRBV7-8 to TRBJ2-6; 10 bases agree with TRBD1. Per germline, CDR1 SGHVS and CDR2 FQNEAQ. The CDR3 extends over 20 amino acids. J was trimmed by 2 bases and V by 5 bases; bases with no gene match: 15. Here the CDR3 reads CASSKRGGQGKSAGANVLTF. In nucleotides, the CDR3 is TGTGCCAGCAGCAAGCGAGGGGGACAGGGGAAATCGGCTGGGGCCAACGTCCTGACTTTC.

This clone was found once. The genes are TRBV28 and TRBJ1-3; unclear D gene. The germline CDR1 and CDR2 sequences are MDHEN and SYDVKM. Trimming took 3 bases from V and 2 from J, leaving 14 bases between them. CDR3 length: 16 amino acids. As DNA, the CDR3 is TGTGCCAGCAGTTTCGATTCTGGTTTCCCTGGAAACACCATATATTTT. Amino acid sequence: CASSFDSGFPGNTIYF.

V gene TRBV25-1 combines with J gene TRBJ1-2; D might be TRBD1 (5 bases). Trimming pared 5 bases from V and 8 bases from J, leaving 12 bases between. The germline CDR1 and CDR2 sequences are MGHDK and SYGVNS. This CDR3 region has 12 residues. The CDR3 DNA is TGTGCCAGCAGTCCCCAGGGCGGAGGCTACACCTTC. Translating it yields CASSPQGGGYTF.

This clone has just one count. The chain has TRBV28 and TRBJ1-5, with D perhaps TRBD1 (5 bases). The germline V gene encodes CDR1 MDHEN and CDR2 SYDVKM. Trimming removed 6 bases from V and 4 bases from J, with 16 bases in between. This CDR3 has 15 amino acids. The CDR3 DNA sequence: TGTGCCAGCAGCTGGGGGACCTCTCCTAATCAGCCCCAGCATTTT. Its protein is CASSWGTSPNQPQHF.

This chain uses TRBV5-4 with TRBJ2-3, with TRBD2 identical over 15 bases. CDR1 and CDR2 (germline): SGHNT, YYREEE (reference sequence). Trimming took 0 bases from V and 0 from J; bases not matched to a gene: 8. This CDR3 is 20 amino acids long. The CDR3 loop is CASSLEGTSGRITSTDTQYF. Here the CDR3 DNA reads TGTGCCAGCAGCTTGGAGGGGACTAGCGGGAGGATTACTAGCACAGATACGCAGTATTTT.

The chain is built from TRBV30 and TRBJ1-1; TRBD1 matches 8 bases. V dropped 2 bases and J dropped 0; count of bases not matched to a gene: 11. From germline, CDR1 is GTSNPN and CDR2 SVGIG (reference sequence). The CDR3 sequence is 17 residues long. CDR3 protein: CAWSRQGPYNMNTEAFF. DNA for the CDR3: TGTGCCTGGAGTAGACAGGGGCCCTATAACATGAACACTGAAGCTTTCTTT. The entire variable domain, with the rest obtained from reference TRBV30 and TRBJ1-1, is as follows: SQTIHQWPATLVQPVGSPLSLECTVEGTSNPNLYWYRQAAGRGLQLLFYSVGIGQISSEVPQNLSASRPQDRQFILSSKKLLLSDSGFYLCAWSRQGPYNMNTEAFFGQGTRLTVV.

The chain recombines TRBV10-3 with TRBJ2-5; 7 bases are shared with TRBD1. The junction had 7 bases not matched to a gene; V was cut back by 5 bases and J by 1 base. The CDR3 is 15 amino acids. The germline CDR1 and CDR2 sequences are ENHRY and SYGVKD. The CDR3 DNA follows: TGTGCCATCAGTCGGCCCGGGACAGCCCAAGAGACCCAGTACTTC. Its translation: CAISRPGTAQETQYF.

V usage is TRBV28 and J usage is TRBJ1-3; D gene ambiguous. The CDR3 loop spans 17 amino acids. CDR1 and CDR2 from the germline V gene are MDHEN and SYDVKM. Trimming took 2 bases from V and 0 from J, leaving 14 bases between them. CDR3 DNA sequence: TGTGCCAGCAGTTTAACTCTCCCGGCGAGCTCTGGAAACACCATATATTTT. Amino acids: CASSLTLPASSGNTIYF.